Here is one T cell receptor beta chain with its context. Its antigen remains unidentified. Only in-frame clones appear in the TCRdb table, and some are missing; sequencing was by immunoSEQ multiplex PCR. The sample lists tens of thousands of clones, about two thirds occurring once. The sample comes from a study of cytotoxic CD8 clonotypes in ibrutinib-treated CLL. This CDR3 spans 12 amino acids. Trimming pared 4 bases from V and 5 bases from J, leaving 8 bases between. CDR1 is MNHEY, CDR2 SVGAGI, per germline. General study points: A difference in sampling times existed between sustained-remission and progressing patients.

Sequencing was performed on PBMCs, taken after 12 months of ibrutinib treatment. The chain uses TRBV6-5 and TRBJ1-1; D uncertain. This TCR came from a human donor with chronic lymphocytic leukemia. The CDR3 DNA is TGTGCCAGCAGTTGGGCGGGGACTGAAGCTTTCTTT. This translates into CASSWAGTEAFF.